Listed below are T cell receptor beta chains from one sample, sequenced in a study of identical twins. TCRdb reprocessed the 5' RACE reads with MiXCR, giving one entry per CDR3 protein. Seen here are about 200,000 distinct CDR3 sequences, around a tenth observed once, and the top ten hold approximately 5.1%. The sequenced sample consisted of memory (CD45RO+) T cells sorted from blood. These receptors originate from a woman aged 18-35 years in good health. Each CDR3 is given with its conserved first and last residue. The D gene is left open where the match is weak. The size field is filled for only some rows; it gives once, few, many or a size class.

j_gene | abundance | v_gene | d_gene | CDR3nt | CDR3aa
TRBJ2-1 | . | TRBV5-5 | TRBD2 | TGTGCCAGCAGCCTACGGACTAGCGGGATAAACAATGAGCAGTTCTTC | CASSLRTSGINNEQFF
TRBJ2-2 | few | TRBV11-3 | . | TGTGCCAGCAGCTTAAGGGGGTCCTCGAACACCGGGGAGCTGTTTTTT | CASSLRGSSNTGELFF
TRBJ2-3 | many | TRBV29-1 | . | TGCAGCGCCCGCAGGACCACCGGCACAGATACGCAGTATTTT | CSARRTTGTDTQYF
TRBJ2-3 | few | TRBV15 | TRBD2 | TGTGCCACCACCGCCCTCCCGGGACTAGCGGGAGAGGTAGATACGCAGTATTTT | CATTALPGLAGEVDTQYF
TRBJ2-3 | few | TRBV2 | . | TGTGCCAGCAGTGATTTCGCAGATACGCAGTATTTT | CASSDFADTQYF
TRBJ2-5 | . | TRBV7-9 | . | TGTGCCAGCAGTTCCGGGTCGCACTTC | CASSSGSHF
TRBJ2-2 | many | TRBV7-8 | . | TGTGCCAGCAGCGTAGGACTCCCGGGGACCGGGGAGCTGTTTTTT | CASSVGLPGTGELFF
TRBJ2-4 | few | TRBV5-1 | TRBD1 | TGCGCCAGCAGCTTCACAGGGGGTAAAAACATTCAGTACTTC | CASSFTGGKNIQYF
TRBJ2-1 | . | TRBV30 | TRBD2 | TGTGCCTGGAGTGGAAGGGCTAGCGGGAGGGCCCGACCCTACAATGAGCAGTTCTTC | CAWSGRASGRARPYNEQFF
TRBJ1-6 | many | TRBV20-1 | . | TGCAGTGCTAGAGACCGGAGTCCTAATTCACCCCTCCACTTT | CSARDRSPNSPLHF
TRBJ2-7 | many | TRBV7-8 | . | TGTGCCAGTGGGATGAAGGGGCCGGGGTACTCCTACGAGCAGTACTTC | CASGMKGPGYSYEQYF
TRBJ2-6 | many | TRBV7-9 | . | TGTGCCAGCAGCTTTACTGGGGCCAACGTCCTGACTTTC | CASSFTGANVLTF
TRBJ2-1 | . | TRBV6-1 | TRBD2 | TGTGCCAGCAGTCCCACGGGACTAACCTACAATGAGCAGTTCTTC | CASSPTGLTYNEQFF
TRBJ1-1 | . | TRBV6-1 | . | TGTGCCAGCAGTGGCAATGGGCTTAGCACTGAAGCTTTCTTT | CASSGNGLSTEAFF
TRBJ2-1 | few | TRBV5-6 | . | TGTGCCAGCAGTCAGCACAATGAGCAGTTCTTC | CASSQHNEQFF
TRBJ1-1 | . | TRBV19 | . | TGTGCCAGTACCTCGTATGCTGAAGCTTTCTTT | CASTSYAEAFF
TRBJ2-3 | few | TRBV5-1 | . | TGCGCCAGCAGCCTGGAGCCCTTAGGAACTAGCACAGATACGCAGTATTTT | CASSLEPLGTSTDTQYF
TRBJ2-5 | many | TRBV20-1 | TRBD2 | TGCAGTGCTAGAAACACGGGGGGGCCTGGAGAGACCCAGTACTTC | CSARNTGGPGETQYF
TRBJ1-1 | . | TRBV3-1 | . | TGTGCCAGCAGCCAAACCCGGTGGAACACTGAAGCTTTCTTT | CASSQTRWNTEAFF
TRBJ2-2 | few | TRBV10-3 | . | TGTGCCATCAGGACAGCTAGGACCGGGGAGCTGTTTTTT | CAIRTARTGELFF
TRBJ2-3 | . | TRBV5-1 | TRBD2 | TGCGCCAGCAGCTGGACTAGCGGGAGCACAGATACGCAGTATTTT | CASSWTSGSTDTQYF
TRBJ2-3 | few | TRBV10-3 | TRBD2 | TGTGCCATCAGTGAGGGACTAGCCGGGACAGATACGCAGTATTTT | CAISEGLAGTDTQYF
TRBJ1-2 | many | TRBV7-9 | . | TGTGCCAGCAGCTCACAGGGCCCCTATGGCTACACCTTC | CASSSQGPYGYTF
TRBJ1-1 | many | TRBV5-1 | . | TGCGCCAGCAGAGAGAGCCGGAGGACTGAAGCTTTCTTT | CASRESRRTEAFF
TRBJ1-1 | . | TRBV12-3/TRBV12-4 | . | TGTGCCAGCAGTCTGGGGGGAAGAGCTGAAGCTTTCTTT | CASSLGGRAEAFF
TRBJ2-5 | . | TRBV5-1 | TRBD1 | TGCGCCAGCAGACAGGGGGCTAAAGAGACCCAGTACTTC | CASRQGAKETQYF
TRBJ2-3 | . | TRBV3-1 | TRBD2 | TGTGCCAGCAGCCGCTTCTTCCTAGCGGGGTGGCAGACAGATACGCAGTATTTT | CASSRFFLAGWQTDTQYF
TRBJ2-3 | few | TRBV5-1 | TRBD2 | TGCGCCAGCAGCGAGTTAGCGGGAGACGATACGCAGTATTTT | CASSELAGDDTQYF
TRBJ2-3 | . | TRBV14 | TRBD2 | TGTGCCAGCAGCCGGCCCCGCGGTAAGCGGGGGGAGGATACGCAGTATTTT | CASSRPRGKRGEDTQYF
TRBJ2-5 | . | TRBV5-1 | TRBD2 | TGCGCCAGCCGGTATGAGCCGGGACTAGCGGAAGAGACCCAGTACTTC | CASRYEPGLAEETQYF
TRBJ2-1 | many | TRBV7-2 | . | TGTGCCAGCAGCTTGGGTCGGCTGAATGAGCAGTTCTTC | CASSLGRLNEQFF